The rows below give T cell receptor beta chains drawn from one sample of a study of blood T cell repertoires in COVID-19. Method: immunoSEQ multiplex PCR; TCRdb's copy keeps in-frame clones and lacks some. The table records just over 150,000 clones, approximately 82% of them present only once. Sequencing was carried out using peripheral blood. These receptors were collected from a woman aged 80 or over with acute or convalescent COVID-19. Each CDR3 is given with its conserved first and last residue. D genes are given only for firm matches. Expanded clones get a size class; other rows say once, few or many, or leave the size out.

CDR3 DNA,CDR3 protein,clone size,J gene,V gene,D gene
TGTGCCAGCAGCGGCGGGATTAGCGAGCAGTACTTC,CASSGGISEQYF,NA,TRBJ2-7,TRBV11-2,NA
TGTGCCATCAGTCCCTTGGGGCGGGAGGCCACCTACAATGAGCAGTTCTTC,CAISPLGREATYNEQFF,NA,TRBJ2-1,TRBV10-3,TRBD2
TGCAGCGTTGGACATCCGACAACTAATGAAAAACTGTTTTTT,CSVGHPTTNEKLFF,NA,TRBJ1-4,TRBV29-1,NA
TGTGCCAGCAGCCAATTGAGTGGCTACACCTTC,CASSQLSGYTF,once,TRBJ1-2,TRBV3-1/TRBV3-2,NA
TGTGCCAGCAGCCGTCTTGGCATGGATGAGCAGTTCTTC,CASSRLGMDEQFF,NA,TRBJ2-1,TRBV7-9,NA
TGTGCCACCAGCAGAGATGGCGGGACGGGGAATGAAAAACTGTTTTTT,CATSRDGGTGNEKLFF,NA,TRBJ1-4,TRBV15,NA
TGTGCCAGCAGTTACAGTGGACAGGCTTATTCACCCCTCCACTTT,CASSYSGQAYSPLHF,NA,TRBJ1-6,TRBV6-5,TRBD1
TGCGCCAGCAGCTTGGTCGGGAGAACCAACGAGCAGTACTTC,CASSLVGRTNEQYF,NA,TRBJ2-7,TRBV5-1,NA
TGTGCCACCCGTAAGCGGGAGTTGGGGACAGATACGCAGTATTTT,CATRKRELGTDTQYF,NA,TRBJ2-3,TRBV6-5,TRBD2
TGTGCCAGCATACTAGAGCTTGACACTGAAGCTTTCTTT,CASILELDTEAFF,few,TRBJ1-1,TRBV6-5,NA
TGTGCCAGCAGCACGATAGGGACTAGCGGGAGGGCCTACGAGCAGTACTTC,CASSTIGTSGRAYEQYF,once,TRBJ2-7,TRBV28,TRBD2
TGTGCCACCAGCTCCCGGACAGGGGTGACTGAAGCTTTCTTT,CATSSRTGVTEAFF,NA,TRBJ1-1,TRBV15,TRBD1
TGTGCCAGCAGCCCCGGACAGAACAACTATGGCTACACCTTC,CASSPGQNNYGYTF,NA,TRBJ1-2,TRBV5-4,NA
TGTGCCAGCAGCTTTAAACAGGGGTCTGATCGCACAGATACGCAGTATTTT,CASSFKQGSDRTDTQYF,NA,TRBJ2-3,TRBV5-4,TRBD1
TGTGCCAGCAGCTTAGGTAAGGGGACACTTCTTAACGCTGAAGCTTTCTTT,CASSLGKGTLLNAEAFF,NA,TRBJ1-1,TRBV7-9,NA
TGTGCCAGCAGTCAAACAGGGGCTGGCTACACCTTC,CASSQTGAGYTF,NA,TRBJ1-2,TRBV6-5,TRBD1
TGTGCCAGTAGTCCCAGGGGAACGTACCAAGAGACCCAGTACTTC,CASSPRGTYQETQYF,NA,TRBJ2-5,TRBV19,NA
TGTGCCAGCAGTTACAACCCTAGGAAGACCTACAAAGACTATGGCTACACCTTC,CASSYNPRKTYKDYGYTF,NA,TRBJ1-2,TRBV6-2/TRBV6-3,NA
TGTGCCATCGCCGAGACAGGGAGAGGACAGCCCCAGCATTTT,CAIAETGRGQPQHF,NA,TRBJ1-5,TRBV6-5,TRBD1
TGTGCCAGCAGTGTTACGCGAACTAACTATGGCTACACCTTC,CASSVTRTNYGYTF,NA,TRBJ1-2,TRBV2,NA
TGTGCCAGCAGCTTGAGGGGGGAGGGTGGCAATGAGCAGTTCTTC,CASSLRGEGGNEQFF,NA,TRBJ2-1,TRBV5-4,NA
TGTGCCAGCAGTGAAAGTCCCGGACTAGCGGATAGCTCCTACGAGCAGTACTTC,CASSESPGLADSSYEQYF,NA,TRBJ2-7,TRBV2,TRBD2
TGTGCCAGCAGTCCAGCGAGGGCCTATGGCTACACCTTC,CASSPARAYGYTF,NA,TRBJ1-2,TRBV27,NA
TGTGCCAGCGGTCAGGGCGGGGAGACCCAGTACTTC,CASGQGGETQYF,NA,TRBJ2-5,TRBV6-6,NA
TGTGCCAGCAGCTTAGCAGGGGCTAACACTGAAGCTTTCTTT,CASSLAGANTEAFF,NA,TRBJ1-1,TRBV11-3,NA
TGCAGCGCCCGGACAGGGGGCGGGGAGCAGTTCTTC,CSARTGGGEQFF,NA,TRBJ2-1,TRBV29-1,TRBD1
TGCGCCAGCAGCCTTACTTACAATGAGCAGTTCTTC,CASSLTYNEQFF,few,TRBJ2-1,TRBV4-3,NA
TGCGCCAGCAAGGGGCCAAACACTGAAGCTTTCTTT,CASKGPNTEAFF,NA,TRBJ1-1,TRBV5-1,NA